This TCR beta chain was sequenced during a study of T cells in women clearing cervical HPV infection. Findings and caveats of the study: CIN3+ cases had significantly higher TCR repertoire richness than controls, but evenness did not differ.

Notes on this clone: The antigen is unknown. The missing CDR3 end, 3 residues past where the read stops, is filled in from the germline J gene.

The V gene's germline CDR1 is SGHTA and CDR2 FQGNSA. V shed 1 base and J 9 bases; nucleotides not matched to a gene: 4. CDR3 size: 14 residues. Average input was approximately 1,200 ng genomic DNA for immunoSEQ TCR beta CDR3 amplification. TCRdb's copy holds only in-frame clones and misses some; the assay was immunoSEQ multiplex PCR. The sample is made up of more than 15,000 clones, and the top ten hold approximately 15% of it. The clonotype originates from a woman aged 18 to 75 with a cervical HPV16 infection that either progressed to CIN3+ or cleared (not recorded which). The sample comprised blood buffy coat. This chain links TRBV7-2 with TRBJ2-1; 9 positions agree with TRBD2. The CDR3 DNA, read in part, is TGTGCCAGCAGCTTAGGCGGGGGGGGGAGTGAG. Encoded protein: CASSLGGGGSE. The CDR3, in full, reads CASSLGGGGSEQFF.